This T cell receptor (beta chain) was obtained from a study of shared clonotypes between healthy human individuals. Study overall: The donors, two women and a few men, were aged 18 to 49.

Of note for this clone: Other DNA sequences within the sample encode an identical CDR3.

Unsorted PBMC DNA was sequenced on ten immunoSEQ deep assay plates. The repertoire was sequenced with immunoSEQ multiplex PCR; TCRdb's copy has only in-frame clones and lacks some. The table lists fewer than 550,000 clones, approximately 79% of them singletons, with approximately 13% in the top ten. Without sorting, samples used approximately 99 million PBMCs for genomic DNA. The source of this sequence is a woman in her thirties or forties in good health. Some clones in this sample may be carry-over from other donors' samples. Sequenced: PBMCs.

The CDR3 DNA sequence: TGTGCCAGCAGCGTAGCCCCAGGGAGACAAGAGACCCAGTACTTC. This gives the protein CASSVAPGRQETQYF. This chain links TRBV9 with TRBJ2-5; possibly TRBD1 or TRBD2 for D (5 bases each). V dropped 0 bases and J dropped 2 bases, with 11 bases sitting between them. This CDR3 is 15 amino acids long. Germline CDR1 SGDLS, CDR2 YYNGEE.